This TCR beta chain appears in the sequencing data of a study of T-cell reconstitution after alpha-beta-depleted transplantation in children. The CDR3 spans 11 residues. CDR1 is SQVTM, CDR2 ANQGSEA, per germline. V was shortened by 7 bases and J by 11 bases, with 17 bases between the two germline ends. As it was prepared, the TCRbeta library received unique molecular identifiers. Each CDR3 protein is one row after TCRdb ran MiXCR on the PCR reads. The sample consists of around 800,000 distinct CDR3 sequences, around 17% of them appearing once. On this clonotype itself: Its specificity is not known.

Whole-study findings and limits: Hyperexpanded clones declined; after one year, newly produced T cells mostly supplied diversity.

The gene calls are TRBV29-1 and TRBJ1-2; D gene unclear. This specimen was PBMCs, mostly from graft donor cells, taken 360 days after TCRalphabeta/CD19-depleted stem cell transplant. This TCR was sampled from a male patient younger than 18 who had a stem cell transplant for acute lymphoblastic leukemia, so the T cells may come from the graft donor. This CDR3 reads CSAVPRSQYTF. CDR3 nucleotides: TGCAGCGCGGTCCCTCGGTCTCAGTACACCTTC.